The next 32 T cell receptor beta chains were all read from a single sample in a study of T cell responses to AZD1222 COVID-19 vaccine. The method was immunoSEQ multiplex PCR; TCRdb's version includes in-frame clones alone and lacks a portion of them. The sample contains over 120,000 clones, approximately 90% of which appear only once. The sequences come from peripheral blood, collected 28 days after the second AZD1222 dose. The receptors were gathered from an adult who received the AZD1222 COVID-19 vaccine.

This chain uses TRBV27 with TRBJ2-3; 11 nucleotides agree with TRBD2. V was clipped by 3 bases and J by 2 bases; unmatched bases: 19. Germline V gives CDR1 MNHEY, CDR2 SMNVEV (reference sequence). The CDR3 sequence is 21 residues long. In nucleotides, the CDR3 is TGTGCCAGCAGTTTTCCCCCCGCCCTGGGACTAGCGGATCCAATCACAGATACGCAGTATTTT. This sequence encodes CASSFPPALGLADPITDTQYF.

The CDR3, as DNA: TGTGCCAGCAGCCCCGGACACACTGAAGCTTTCTTT. It specifies CASSPGHTEAFF. The V call is TRBV7-2, the J call TRBJ1-1; D is undetermined. With 5 bases removed from V and 3 bases from J, the gap between germline ends came to 7 bases. The CDR3 has 12 amino acids. CDR1 and CDR2 (germline): SGHTA, FQGNSA. The whole variable domain, remainder taken from reference TRBV7-2 and TRBJ1-1, is GAGVSQSPSNKVTEKGKDVELRCDPISGHTALYWYRQSLGQGLEFLIYFQGNSAPDKSGLPSDRFSAERTGGSVSTLTIQRTQQEDSAVYLCASSPGHTEAFFGQGTRLTVV.

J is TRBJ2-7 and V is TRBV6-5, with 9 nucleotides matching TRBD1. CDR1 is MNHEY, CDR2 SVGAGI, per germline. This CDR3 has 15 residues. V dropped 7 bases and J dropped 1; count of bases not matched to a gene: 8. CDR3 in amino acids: CASISGQGSSYEQYF. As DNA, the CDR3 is TGTGCCAGCATCTCGGGACAGGGATCTTCCTACGAGCAGTACTTC.

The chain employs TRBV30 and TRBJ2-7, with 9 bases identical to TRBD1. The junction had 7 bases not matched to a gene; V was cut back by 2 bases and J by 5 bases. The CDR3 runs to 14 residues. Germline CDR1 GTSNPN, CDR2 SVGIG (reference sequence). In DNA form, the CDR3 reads TGTGCCTGGAGTACCGGACAGGGGTTGCACGAGCAGTACTTC. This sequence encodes CAWSTGQGLHEQYF.

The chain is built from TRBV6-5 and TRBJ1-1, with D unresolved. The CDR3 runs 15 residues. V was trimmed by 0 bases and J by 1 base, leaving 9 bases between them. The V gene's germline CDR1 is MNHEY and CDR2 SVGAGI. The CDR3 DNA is TGTGCCAGCAGTTACTCGAGGGCAGGGAACACTGAAGCTTTCTTT. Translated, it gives CASSYSRAGNTEAFF.

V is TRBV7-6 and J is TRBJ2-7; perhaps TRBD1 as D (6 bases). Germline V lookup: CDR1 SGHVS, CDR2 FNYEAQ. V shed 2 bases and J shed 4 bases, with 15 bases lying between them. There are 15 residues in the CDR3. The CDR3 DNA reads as TGTGCCAGCAGCTTAAGAGGGGGAGAGTCGTACGAGCAGTACTTC. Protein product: CASSLRGGESYEQYF.

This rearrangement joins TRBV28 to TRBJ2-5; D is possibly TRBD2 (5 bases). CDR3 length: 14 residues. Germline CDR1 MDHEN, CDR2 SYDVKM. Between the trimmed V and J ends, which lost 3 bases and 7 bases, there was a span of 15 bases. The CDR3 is CASSFPPVSGTQYF. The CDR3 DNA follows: TGTGCCAGCAGTTTCCCCCCCGTAAGCGGGACCCAGTACTTC.

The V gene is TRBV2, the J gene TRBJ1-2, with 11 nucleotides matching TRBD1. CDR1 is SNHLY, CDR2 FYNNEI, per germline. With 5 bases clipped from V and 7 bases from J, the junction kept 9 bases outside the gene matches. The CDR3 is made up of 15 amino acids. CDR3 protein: CASSLGQGGLGGYTF. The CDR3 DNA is TGTGCCAGCAGTTTGGGACAGGGGGGGCTCGGTGGCTACACCTTC.

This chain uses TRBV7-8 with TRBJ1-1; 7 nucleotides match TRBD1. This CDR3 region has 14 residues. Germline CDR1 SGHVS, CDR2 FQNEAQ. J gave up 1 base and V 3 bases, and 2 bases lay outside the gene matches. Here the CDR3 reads CASSFYRGNTEAFF. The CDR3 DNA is TGTGCCAGCAGCTTTTACAGGGGGAACACTGAAGCTTTCTTT. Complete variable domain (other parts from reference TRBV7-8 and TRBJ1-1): GAGVSQSPRYKVAKRGQDVALRCDPISGHVSLFWYQQALGQGPEFLTYFQNEAQLDKSGLPSDRFFAERPEGSVSTLKIQRTQQEDSAVYLCASSFYRGNTEAFFGQGTRLTVV.

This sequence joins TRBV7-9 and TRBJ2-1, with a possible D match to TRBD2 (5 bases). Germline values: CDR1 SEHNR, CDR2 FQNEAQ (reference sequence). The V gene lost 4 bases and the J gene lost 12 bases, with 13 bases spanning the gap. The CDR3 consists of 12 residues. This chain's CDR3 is CASSSTNSGQFF. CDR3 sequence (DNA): TGTGCCAGCAGCTCGACTAACTCGGGGCAGTTCTTC.

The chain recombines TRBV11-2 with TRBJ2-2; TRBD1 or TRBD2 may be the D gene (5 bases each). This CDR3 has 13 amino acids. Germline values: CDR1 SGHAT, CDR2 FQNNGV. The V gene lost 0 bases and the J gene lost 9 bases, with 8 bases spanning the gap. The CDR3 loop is CASSLEWGRELFF. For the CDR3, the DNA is TGTGCCAGCAGCTTAGAGTGGGGGAGGGAGCTGTTTTTT.

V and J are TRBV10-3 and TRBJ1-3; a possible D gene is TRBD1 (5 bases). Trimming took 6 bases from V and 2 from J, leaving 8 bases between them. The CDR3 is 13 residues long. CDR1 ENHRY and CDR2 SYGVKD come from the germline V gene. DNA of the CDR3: TGTGCCATCAGCCAGGGACCTGGAAACACCATATATTTT. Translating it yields CAISQGPGNTIYF.

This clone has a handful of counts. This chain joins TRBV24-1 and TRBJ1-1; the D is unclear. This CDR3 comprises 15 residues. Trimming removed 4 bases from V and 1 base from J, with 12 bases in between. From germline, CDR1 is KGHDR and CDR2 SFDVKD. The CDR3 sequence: CATSDSDGTNTEAFF. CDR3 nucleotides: TGTGCCACCAGTGACTCTGACGGAACGAACACTGAAGCTTTCTTT.

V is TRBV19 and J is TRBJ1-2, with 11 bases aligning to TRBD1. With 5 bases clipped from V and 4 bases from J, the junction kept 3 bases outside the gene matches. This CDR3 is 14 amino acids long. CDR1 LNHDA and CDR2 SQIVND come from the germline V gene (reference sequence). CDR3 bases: TGTGCCAGTAGTGGGACAGGGGGTGGCTATGGCTACACCTTC. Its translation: CASSGTGGGYGYTF. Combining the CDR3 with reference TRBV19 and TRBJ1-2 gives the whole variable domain DGGITQSPKYLFRKEGQNVTLSCEQNLNHDAMYWYRQDPGQGLRLIYYSQIVNDFQKGDIAEGYSVSREKKESFPLTVTSAQKNPTAFYLCASSGTGGGYGYTFGSGTRLTVV.

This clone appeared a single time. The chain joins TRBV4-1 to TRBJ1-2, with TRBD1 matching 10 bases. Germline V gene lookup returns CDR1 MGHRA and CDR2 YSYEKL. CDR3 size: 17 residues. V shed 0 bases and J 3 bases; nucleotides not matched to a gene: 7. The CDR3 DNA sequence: TGCGCCAGCAGCCAAGATGGAGGGGGACAGGGGTACTATGGCTACACCTTC. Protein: CASSQDGGGQGYYGYTF.

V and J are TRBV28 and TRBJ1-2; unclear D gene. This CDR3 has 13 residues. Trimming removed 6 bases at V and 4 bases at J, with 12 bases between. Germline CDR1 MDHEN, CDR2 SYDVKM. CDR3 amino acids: CASSMNGVYGYTF. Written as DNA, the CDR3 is TGTGCCAGCAGCATGAACGGGGTCTATGGCTACACCTTC.

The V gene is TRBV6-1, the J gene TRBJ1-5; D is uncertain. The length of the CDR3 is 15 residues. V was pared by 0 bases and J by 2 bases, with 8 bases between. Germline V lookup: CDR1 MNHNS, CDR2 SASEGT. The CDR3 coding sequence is TGTGCCAGCAGTGAAGCGGAAGAGGGCAATCAGCCCCAGCATTTT. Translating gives CASSEAEEGNQPQHF.

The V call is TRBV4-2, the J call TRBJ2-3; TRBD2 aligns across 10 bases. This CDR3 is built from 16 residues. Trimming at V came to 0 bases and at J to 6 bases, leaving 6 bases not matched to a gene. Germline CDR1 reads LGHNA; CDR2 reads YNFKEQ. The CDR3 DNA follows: TGTGCCAGCAGCCAAGACCCTAGCGGGAGCCCTGATACGCAGTATTTT. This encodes CASSQDPSGSPDTQYF.

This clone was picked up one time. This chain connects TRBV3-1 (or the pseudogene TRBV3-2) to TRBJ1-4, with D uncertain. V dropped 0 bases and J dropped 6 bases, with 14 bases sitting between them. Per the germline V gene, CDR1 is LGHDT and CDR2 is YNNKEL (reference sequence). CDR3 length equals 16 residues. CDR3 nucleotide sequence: TGTGCCAGCAGCCAAGAGCGTGGCACGCGTTATGAAAAACTGTTTTTT. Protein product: CASSQERGTRYEKLFF.

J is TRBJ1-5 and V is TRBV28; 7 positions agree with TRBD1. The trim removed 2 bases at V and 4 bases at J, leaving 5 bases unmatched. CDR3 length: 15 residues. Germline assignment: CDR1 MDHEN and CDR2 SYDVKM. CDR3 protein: CASSLAPGGNQPQHF. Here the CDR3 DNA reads TGTGCCAGCAGTTTAGCCCCAGGGGGTAATCAGCCCCAGCATTTT.

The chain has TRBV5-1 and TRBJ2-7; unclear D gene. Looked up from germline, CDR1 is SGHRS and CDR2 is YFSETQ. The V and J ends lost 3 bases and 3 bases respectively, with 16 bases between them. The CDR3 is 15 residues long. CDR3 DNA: TGCGCCAGCAGCTCGGCCGAACAAGGTATCTACGAGCAGTACTTC. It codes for CASSSAEQGIYEQYF.

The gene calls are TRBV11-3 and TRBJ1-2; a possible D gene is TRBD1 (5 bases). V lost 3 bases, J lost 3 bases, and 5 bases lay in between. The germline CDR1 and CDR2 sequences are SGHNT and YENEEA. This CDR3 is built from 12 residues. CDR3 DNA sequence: TGTGCCAGCAGCTTCAGGGACTATGGCTACACCTTC. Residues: CASSFRDYGYTF.

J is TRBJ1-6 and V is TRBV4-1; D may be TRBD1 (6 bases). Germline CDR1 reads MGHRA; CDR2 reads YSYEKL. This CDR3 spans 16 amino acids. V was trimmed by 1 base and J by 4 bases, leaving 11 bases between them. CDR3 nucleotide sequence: TGCGCCAGCAGCCAAGGAGGGGGGAATTATAATTCACCCCTCCACTTT. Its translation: CASSQGGGNYNSPLHF.

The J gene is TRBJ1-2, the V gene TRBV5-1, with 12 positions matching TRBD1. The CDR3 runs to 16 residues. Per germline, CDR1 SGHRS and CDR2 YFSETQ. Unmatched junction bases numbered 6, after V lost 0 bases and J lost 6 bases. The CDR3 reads CASSLEGQGALNGYTF. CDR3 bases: TGCGCCAGCAGCTTGGAGGGACAGGGGGCTCTGAATGGCTACACCTTC.

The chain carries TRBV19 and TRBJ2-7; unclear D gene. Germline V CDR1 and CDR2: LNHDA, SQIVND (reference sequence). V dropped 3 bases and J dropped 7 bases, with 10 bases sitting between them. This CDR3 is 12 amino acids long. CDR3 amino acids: CASSIGGVEQYF. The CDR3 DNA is TGTGCCAGTAGTATCGGTGGGGTAGAGCAGTACTTC.

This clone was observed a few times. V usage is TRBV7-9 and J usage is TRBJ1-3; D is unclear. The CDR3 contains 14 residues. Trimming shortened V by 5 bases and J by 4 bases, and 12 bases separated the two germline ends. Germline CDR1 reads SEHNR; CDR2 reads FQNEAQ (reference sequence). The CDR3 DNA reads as TGTGCCAGCAGCCAACCTAGGGAAGGAAACACCATATATTTT. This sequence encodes CASSQPREGNTIYF.

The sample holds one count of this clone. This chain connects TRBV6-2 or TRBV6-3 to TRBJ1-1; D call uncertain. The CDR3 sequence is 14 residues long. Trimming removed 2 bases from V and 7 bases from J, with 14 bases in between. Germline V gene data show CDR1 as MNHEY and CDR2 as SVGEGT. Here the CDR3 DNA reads TGTGCCAGCAGTTACCGCTCCGGACGGAGTGAAGCTTTCTTT. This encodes CASSYRSGRSEAFF.

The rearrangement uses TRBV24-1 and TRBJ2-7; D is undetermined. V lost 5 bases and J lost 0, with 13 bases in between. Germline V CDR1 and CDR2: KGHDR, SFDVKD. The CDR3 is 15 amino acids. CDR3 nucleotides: TGTGCCACCAGTGGATTCGTGGGAAACTCCTACGAGCAGTACTTC. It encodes CATSGFVGNSYEQYF.

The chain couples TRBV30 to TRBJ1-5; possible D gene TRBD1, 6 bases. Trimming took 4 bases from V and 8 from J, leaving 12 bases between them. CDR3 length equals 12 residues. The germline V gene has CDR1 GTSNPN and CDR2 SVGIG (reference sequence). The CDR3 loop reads CAWNRNREPQHF. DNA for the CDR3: TGTGCCTGGAACAGAAACAGGGAGCCCCAGCATTTT.

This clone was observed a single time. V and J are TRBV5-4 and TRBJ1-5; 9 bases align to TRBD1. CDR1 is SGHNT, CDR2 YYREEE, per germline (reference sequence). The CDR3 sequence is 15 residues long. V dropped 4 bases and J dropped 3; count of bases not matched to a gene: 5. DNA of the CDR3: TGTGCCAGCAGCCCAGGGACAGGGAACAATCAGCCCCAGCATTTT. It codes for CASSPGTGNNQPQHF.

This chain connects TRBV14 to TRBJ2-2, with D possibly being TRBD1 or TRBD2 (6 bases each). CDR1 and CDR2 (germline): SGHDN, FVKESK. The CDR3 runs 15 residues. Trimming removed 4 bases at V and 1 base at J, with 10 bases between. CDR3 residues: CASSPRGVNTGELFF. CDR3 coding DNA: TGTGCCAGCAGCCCAAGGGGGGTGAACACCGGGGAGCTGTTTTTT.

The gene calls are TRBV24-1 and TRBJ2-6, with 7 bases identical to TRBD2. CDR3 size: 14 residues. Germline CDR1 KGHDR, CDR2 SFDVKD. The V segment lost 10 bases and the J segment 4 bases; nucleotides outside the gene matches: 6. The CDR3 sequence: CATQAAGGANVLTF. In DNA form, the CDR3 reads TGTGCCACTCAGGCAGCGGGGGGGGCCAACGTCCTGACTTTC.